This T cell receptor beta chain was sequenced during a study of T cell responses to AZD1222 COVID-19 vaccine. General study points: Just a handful of AZD1222 recipients tested seropositive at baseline.

The data were produced by immunoSEQ multiplex PCR, yet TCRdb's version contains in-frame clones alone and is incomplete. The table has approximately 150,000 clones, roughly 87% seen once. Points on this clone: Its matching antigen is unknown.

The V and J ends lost 1 base and 4 bases, in that order; junction bases with no gene match: 15. This CDR3 is built from 19 residues. Germline-derived CDR1 and CDR2 are LGHNA and YNFKEQ. The J gene is TRBJ2-1, the V gene TRBV4-2; 8 bases match TRBD1. The TCR was taken from an adult who received the MenACWY meningococcal vaccine as a control. The specimen was peripheral blood, collected 28 days after the second dose of the MenACWY control vaccine. In nucleotides, the CDR3 is TGTGCCAGCAGCCAAGGCTGGGGCGGAAGGACAGGGACATACAATGAGCAGTTCTTC. Its protein is CASSQGWGGRTGTYNEQFF.